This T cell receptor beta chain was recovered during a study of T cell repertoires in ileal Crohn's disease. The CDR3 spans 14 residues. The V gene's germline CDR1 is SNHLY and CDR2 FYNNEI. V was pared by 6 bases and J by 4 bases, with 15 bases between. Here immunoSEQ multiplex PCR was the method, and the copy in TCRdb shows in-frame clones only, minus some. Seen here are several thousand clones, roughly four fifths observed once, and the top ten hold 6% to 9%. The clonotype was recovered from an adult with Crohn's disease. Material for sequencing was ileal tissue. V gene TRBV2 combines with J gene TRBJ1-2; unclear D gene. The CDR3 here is CASSRQPIVYGYTF. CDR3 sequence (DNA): TGTGCCAGCAGCAGGCAACCCATCGTCTATGGCTACACCTTC.